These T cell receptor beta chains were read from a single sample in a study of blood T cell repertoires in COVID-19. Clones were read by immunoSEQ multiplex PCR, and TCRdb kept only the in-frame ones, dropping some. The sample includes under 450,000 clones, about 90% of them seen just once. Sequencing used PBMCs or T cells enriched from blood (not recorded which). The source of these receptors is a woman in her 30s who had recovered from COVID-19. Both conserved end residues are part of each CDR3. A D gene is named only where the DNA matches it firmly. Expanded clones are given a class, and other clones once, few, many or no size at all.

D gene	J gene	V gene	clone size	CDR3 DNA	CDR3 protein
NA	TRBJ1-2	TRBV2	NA	TGTGCCAGCAACGCAGTTTTCTATGGCTACACCTTC	CASNAVFYGYTF
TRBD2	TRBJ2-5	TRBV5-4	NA	TGTGCCAGCAGCTTGGGTGGGACTAGCATGCGAGAGACCCAGTACTTC	CASSLGGTSMRETQYF
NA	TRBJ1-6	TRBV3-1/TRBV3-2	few	TGTGCCAGCAGCCAGGGAGGCAATTCACCCCTCCACTTT	CASSQGGNSPLHF
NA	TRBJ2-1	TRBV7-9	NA	TGTGCCAGCAGCACCCTCCCGGGAGGACAGGGTGGGGATGAGCAGTTCTTC	CASSTLPGGQGGDEQFF
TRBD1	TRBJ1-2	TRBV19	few	TGTGCCAGTAGTATAGATCAGTCCGGACAGGGGGCGCGGGATGGCTACACCTTC	CASSIDQSGQGARDGYTF
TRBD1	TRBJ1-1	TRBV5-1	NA	TGCGCCAGCAGCGGAGGACAGGGGGCGAGAGACACTGAAGCTTTCTTT	CASSGGQGARDTEAFF
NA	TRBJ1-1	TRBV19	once	TGTGCCAGTAGTACCGGGTATGGCACTGAAGCTTTCTTT	CASSTGYGTEAFF
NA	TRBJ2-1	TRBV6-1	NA	TGTGCCAGCAGTGAATGGGGGCTCGCGGGCTACAATGAGCAGTTCTTC	CASSEWGLAGYNEQFF
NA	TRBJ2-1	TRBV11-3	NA	TGTGCCAGCAGCTTAGGGCGGGCGGACAATGAGCAGTTCTTC	CASSLGRADNEQFF
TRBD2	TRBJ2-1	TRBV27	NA	TGTGCCAGCAGTTTTTTAGCGGGAGCTGAGGAGCAGTTCTTC	CASSFLAGAEEQFF
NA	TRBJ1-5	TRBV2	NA	TGTGCCAGCAGTCCCCAGGTTGATCAGCCCCAGCATTTT	CASSPQVDQPQHF
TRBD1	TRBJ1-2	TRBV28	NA	TGTGCCAGCAGTCTCAACAAGGACAGGGGGCGAGGCTACACCTTC	CASSLNKDRGRGYTF
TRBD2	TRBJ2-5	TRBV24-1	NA	TGTGCCACCAGTGATTTGGGACTAGCGGGAGAGGAGACCCAGTACTTC	CATSDLGLAGEETQYF
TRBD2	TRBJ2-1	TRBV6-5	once	TGTGCCAGCAAAACGGGACTAGCGGGCAATGAGCAGTTCTTC	CASKTGLAGNEQFF
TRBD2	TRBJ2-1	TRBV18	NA	TGTGCCAGCTCCCCCGGGACTAGCGGGAGTAATGAGCAGTTCTTC	CASSPGTSGSNEQFF
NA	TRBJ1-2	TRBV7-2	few	TGTGCCAGCAGCCGGGACATTGCCACCTATGGCTACACCTTC	CASSRDIATYGYTF
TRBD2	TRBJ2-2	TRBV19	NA	TGTGCCACCCACGGGGAGGGCACCGGGGAGCTGTTTTTT	CATHGEGTGELFF
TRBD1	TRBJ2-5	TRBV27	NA	TGTGCCAGCAGTAAACAGGGGGCGTGGGAGACCCAGTACTTC	CASSKQGAWETQYF
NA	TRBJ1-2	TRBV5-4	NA	TGTGCCAGCAGCTTGGTTTTTGGGACATCCAAAGGAGGCTACACCTTC	CASSLVFGTSKGGYTF
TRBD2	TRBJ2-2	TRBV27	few	TGTGCCAGCATGGTGTTGCGGGAGCAAACCGGGGAGCTGTTTTTT	CASMVLREQTGELFF
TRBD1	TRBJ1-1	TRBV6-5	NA	TGTGCCAGCAGTTACTCTAGGGACAGGATGAACACTGAAGCTTTCTTT	CASSYSRDRMNTEAFF
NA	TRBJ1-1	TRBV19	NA	TGTGCCAGCCGCAGGGGCCTAAACACTGAAGCTTTCTTT	CASRRGLNTEAFF
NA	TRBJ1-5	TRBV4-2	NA	TGTGCCAGCAGCCAAGAAGTTGTCCAGGGCAGCAATCAGCCCCAGCATTTT	CASSQEVVQGSNQPQHF
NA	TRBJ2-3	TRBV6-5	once	TGTGCCAGCACCAGGAGCGGACCCACAGATACGCAGTATTTT	CASTRSGPTDTQYF
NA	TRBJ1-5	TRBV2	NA	TGTGCCAGGGTCCTAACGAGGCAGCCCCAGCATTTT	CARVLTRQPQHF
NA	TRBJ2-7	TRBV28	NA	TGTGCCAGCAGTCCCCTGGCGGCGCGTCCCGAGCAGTACTTC	CASSPLAARPEQYF
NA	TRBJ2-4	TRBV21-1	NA	TGTGCCACCTGGGACAGGGGGAACTTC	CATWDRGNF
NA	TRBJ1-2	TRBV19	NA	TGTGCCAGTAACCCAGAGGGGGAATCTAACTATGGCTACACCTTC	CASNPEGESNYGYTF
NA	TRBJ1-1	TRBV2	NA	TGTGCCAGCAGTAAAGATCGAAGCTGGGCTTTCTTT	CASSKDRSWAFF
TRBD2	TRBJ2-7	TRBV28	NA	TGTGCCAGCAGTGTAATAGCGGGGCGACGCTACGAGCAGTACTTC	CASSVIAGRRYEQYF
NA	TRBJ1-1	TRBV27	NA	TGTGCCAGCAGTCCCCCTGGGGCTTGGATGGAAGCTTTCTTT	CASSPPGAWMEAFF
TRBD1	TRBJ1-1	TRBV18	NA	TGTGCCAGCTCACCCACCGGGACAGGGGGCACGAACACTGAAGCTTTCTTT	CASSPTGTGGTNTEAFF
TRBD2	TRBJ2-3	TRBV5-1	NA	TGCGCCAGCAGCCTTGGACTAGCGGGGGTCAATCCCACAGATACGCAGTATTTT	CASSLGLAGVNPTDTQYF
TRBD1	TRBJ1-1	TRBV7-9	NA	TGTGCCAGCAGTGATTATATGAGACAGGGGGCGGGGAACACTGAAGCTTTCTTT	CASSDYMRQGAGNTEAFF
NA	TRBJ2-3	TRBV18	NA	TGTGCCAGCTCACCGTCACTAGCCTCTGGCACAGATACGCAGTATTTT	CASSPSLASGTDTQYF
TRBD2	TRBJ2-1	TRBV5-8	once	TGTGCCAGCAGCTTGCCTAGCGGTAATGAGCAGTTCTTC	CASSLPSGNEQFF
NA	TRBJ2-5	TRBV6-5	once	TGTGCCAGCACCTACGGGGGGCCAGGGGAGACCCAGTACTTC	CASTYGGPGETQYF